Sequencing of this T cell receptor beta chain was carried out in a study of T-cell memory formation after mild COVID-19. Employing constant-segment primers, 5'RACE generated TCR alpha and TCR beta cDNA libraries bearing sample barcodes and UMIs. TCRdb analysed the 5' RACE reads with MiXCR anew, one entry per CDR3 protein. The table has 150,000 or so distinct CDR3 sequences, approximately 10% seen once. The germline V gene encodes CDR1 SGHTA and CDR2 FQGTGA. This CDR3 spans 12 amino acids. V was cut by 6 bases and J by 5 bases, with 9 bases left in between. This clonotype occurred many times. Its antigen is not known. Findings of the study overall: In second-wave clones peaking day 37, SARS-CoV-2 specificity remained unconfirmed. Clones that got smaller from day 15 to 85 had even CD4/CD8, while clones growing later tipped toward CD4+. CD4+ contracting clones were found mainly in CM and EM, and CD8+ ones in EMRA.

This clonotype was sampled from a man aged 18 to 30 who had mild COVID-19 (a few samples of this study predate the infection). Cell type and time point are not known. Material for sequencing was PBMCs or a T cell subset sorted from them (not recorded which). The chain uses TRBV7-3 and TRBJ2-3; D gene ambiguous. The CDR3 DNA sequence: TGTGCCAGCAGTTTCAGAGGAGATACGCAGTATTTT. Translation gives CASSFRGDTQYF.